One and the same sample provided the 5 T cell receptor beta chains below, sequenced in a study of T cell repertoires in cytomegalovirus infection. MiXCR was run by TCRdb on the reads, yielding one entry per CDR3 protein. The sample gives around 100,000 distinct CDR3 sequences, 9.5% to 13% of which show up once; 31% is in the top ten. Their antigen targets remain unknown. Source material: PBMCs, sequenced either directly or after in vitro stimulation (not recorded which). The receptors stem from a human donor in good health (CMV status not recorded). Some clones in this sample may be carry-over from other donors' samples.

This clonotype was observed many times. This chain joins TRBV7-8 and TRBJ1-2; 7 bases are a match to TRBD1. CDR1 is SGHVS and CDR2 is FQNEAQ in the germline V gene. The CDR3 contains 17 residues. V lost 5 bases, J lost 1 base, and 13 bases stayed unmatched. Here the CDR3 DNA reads TGTGCCAGCAGCCCAACATGGACAGGACCCTATAACTATGGCTACACCTTC. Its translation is CASSPTWTGPYNYGYTF.

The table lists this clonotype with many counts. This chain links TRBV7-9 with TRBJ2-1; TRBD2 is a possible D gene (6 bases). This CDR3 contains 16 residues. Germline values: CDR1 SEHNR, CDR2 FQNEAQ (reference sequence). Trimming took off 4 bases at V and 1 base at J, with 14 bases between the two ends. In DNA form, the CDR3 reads TGTGCCAGCAGCTCAATGTGGGGAGGATCCTACAATGAGCAGTTCTTC. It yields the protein CASSSMWGGSYNEQFF.

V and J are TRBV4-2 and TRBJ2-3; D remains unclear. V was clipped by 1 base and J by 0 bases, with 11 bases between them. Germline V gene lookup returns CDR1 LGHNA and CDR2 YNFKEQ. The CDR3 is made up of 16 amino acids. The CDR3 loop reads CASSQGVATSTDTQYF. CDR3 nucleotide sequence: TGTGCCAGCAGCCAAGGTGTCGCGACTAGCACAGATACGCAGTATTTT.

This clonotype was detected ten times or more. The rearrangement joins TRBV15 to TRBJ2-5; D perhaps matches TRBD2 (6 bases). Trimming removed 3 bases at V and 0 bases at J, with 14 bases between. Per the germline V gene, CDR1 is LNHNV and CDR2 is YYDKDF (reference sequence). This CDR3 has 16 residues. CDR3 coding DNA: TGTGCCACCAGCAGGCCCCTTGGGGGGTACCAAGAGACCCAGTACTTC. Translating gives CATSRPLGGYQETQYF.

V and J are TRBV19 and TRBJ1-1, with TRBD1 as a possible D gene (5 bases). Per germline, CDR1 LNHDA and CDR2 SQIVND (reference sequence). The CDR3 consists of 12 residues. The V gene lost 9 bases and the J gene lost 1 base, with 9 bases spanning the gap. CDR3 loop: CASNQGNTEAFF. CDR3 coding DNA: TGTGCCAGCAATCAGGGGAACACTGAAGCTTTCTTT. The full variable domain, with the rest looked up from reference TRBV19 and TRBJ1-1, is DGGITQSPKYLFRKEGQNVTLSCEQNLNHDAMYWYRQDPGQGLRLIYYSQIVNDFQKGDIAEGYSVSREKKESFPLTVTSAQKNPTAFYLCASNQGNTEAFFGQGTRLTVV.